A selection of T cell receptor beta chains follows, all from one sample in a study of OX40 agonist ivuxolimab in advanced cancers. The table came from immunoSEQ multiplex PCR; TCRdb's copy has only in-frame clones and leaves some out. This repertoire shows 85,000 to 130,000 clones, approximately 90% found once; its top ten account for approximately 0.49%. Sequencing was performed on CD4+ or CD8+ T cells sorted from blood, taken in a trial of the OX40 agonist ivuxolimab. These receptors came from an adult with an advanced solid tumor such as melanoma, head and neck, liver or kidney cancer. Both conserved end residues are part of each CDR3. D genes are given only for firm matches. The listing skips clone size in some rows; elsewhere it reads once, few, many or a size class.

j_gene: TRBJ2-2; v_gene: TRBV29-1; d_gene: TRBD1; abundance: .; CDR3nt: TGCAGCGTTGGGGTACAGGGGGCGGGCGGGGAGCTGTTTTTT; CDR3aa: CSVGVQGAGGELFF
j_gene: TRBJ2-7; v_gene: TRBV7-8; d_gene: TRBD2; abundance: .; CDR3nt: TGTGCCAGCAGCTCCGGGGGGTACAGCCTAGCCTACGAGCAGTACTTC; CDR3aa: CASSSGGYSLAYEQYF
j_gene: TRBJ1-2; v_gene: TRBV4-3; d_gene: .; abundance: .; CDR3nt: TGCGCCAGCAGCCCCCAGGACGGAGGCTATGGCTACACCTTC; CDR3aa: CASSPQDGGYGYTF
j_gene: TRBJ2-3; v_gene: TRBV9; d_gene: .; abundance: .; CDR3nt: TGTGCCAGCAGCCCTGGTAGTAGCAGAAATACGCAGTATTTT; CDR3aa: CASSPGSSRNTQYF
j_gene: TRBJ2-3; v_gene: TRBV7-2; d_gene: TRBD1; abundance: .; CDR3nt: TGTGCCAGCAGCTTAAGGCGGGACAGGGAAATCGCGGCAGATACGCAGTATTTT; CDR3aa: CASSLRRDREIAADTQYF
j_gene: TRBJ2-3; v_gene: TRBV11-1; d_gene: .; abundance: once; CDR3nt: TGTGCCAGCAGCTTAGTCGCTACAGATACGCAGTATTTT; CDR3aa: CASSLVATDTQYF
j_gene: TRBJ2-3; v_gene: TRBV5-1; d_gene: .; abundance: .; CDR3nt: TGCGCCAGCAGCGGTGTTCGGGGGGCGGGAGCAGATACGCAGTATTTT; CDR3aa: CASSGVRGAGADTQYF
j_gene: TRBJ1-3; v_gene: TRBV6-5; d_gene: TRBD1; abundance: .; CDR3nt: TGTGCCAGCAGCCGCGCCGGGACAGGGGGAAACACCATATATTTT; CDR3aa: CASSRAGTGGNTIYF
j_gene: TRBJ2-7; v_gene: TRBV6-6; d_gene: TRBD1; abundance: .; CDR3nt: TGTGCCAGCAGTTATCCAGGGGGTCTTTCCTACGAGCAGTACTTC; CDR3aa: CASSYPGGLSYEQYF
j_gene: TRBJ2-7; v_gene: TRBV5-1; d_gene: TRBD1; abundance: .; CDR3nt: TGCGCCAGCAGCTTGGCCCCCGGGACAGGCTCCTACGAGCAGTACTTC; CDR3aa: CASSLAPGTGSYEQYF
j_gene: TRBJ2-5; v_gene: TRBV5-1; d_gene: .; abundance: .; CDR3nt: TGCGCCAGCAGCCTCAGAGAAGAGACCCAGTACTTC; CDR3aa: CASSLREETQYF
j_gene: TRBJ2-7; v_gene: TRBV27; d_gene: .; abundance: .; CDR3nt: TGTGCCAGCAAAGACAGACCGCAGCACCCCTACGAGCAGTACTTC; CDR3aa: CASKDRPQHPYEQYF
j_gene: TRBJ1-1; v_gene: TRBV27; d_gene: .; abundance: .; CDR3nt: TGTGCCACCTCGGTGAGGACATTAGGTCGGATCACTGAAGCTTTCTTT; CDR3aa: CATSVRTLGRITEAFF
j_gene: TRBJ1-1; v_gene: TRBV19; d_gene: .; abundance: .; CDR3nt: TGTGCCAGTTTGTCGACACAGGGACCGAACACTGAAGCTTTCTTT; CDR3aa: CASLSTQGPNTEAFF
j_gene: TRBJ2-7; v_gene: TRBV5-1; d_gene: TRBD2; abundance: .; CDR3nt: TGCGCCAGCAGCACCGGGGGGTACGAGCAGTACTTC; CDR3aa: CASSTGGYEQYF
j_gene: TRBJ2-3; v_gene: TRBV30; d_gene: .; abundance: .; CDR3nt: TGTGCCTGGACCCGACGTGGGGAAGGGCCAGATACGCAGTATTTT; CDR3aa: CAWTRRGEGPDTQYF
j_gene: TRBJ2-7; v_gene: TRBV30; d_gene: .; abundance: .; CDR3nt: TGTGCCTGGAAACAGGGATTCTACGAGCAGTACTTC; CDR3aa: CAWKQGFYEQYF
j_gene: TRBJ1-4; v_gene: TRBV28; d_gene: .; abundance: .; CDR3nt: TGTGCCAGCACCCCATCCGGACGGCTTGCAATGGGGACCCATAATGAAAAACTGTTTTTT; CDR3aa: CASTPSGRLAMGTHNEKLFF
j_gene: TRBJ2-7; v_gene: TRBV5-1; d_gene: .; abundance: .; CDR3nt: TGCGCCAGCAGCGTGGGGGCGGGCTCTCGTAACGAGCAGTACTTC; CDR3aa: CASSVGAGSRNEQYF
j_gene: TRBJ2-5; v_gene: TRBV4-1; d_gene: TRBD2; abundance: .; CDR3nt: TGCGCCAGCAGCCAAGACGTGACTAGCGGGGGAGTAGGAGAGACCCAGTACTTC; CDR3aa: CASSQDVTSGGVGETQYF
j_gene: TRBJ1-1; v_gene: TRBV5-1; d_gene: .; abundance: .; CDR3nt: TGCGCCAGCAGCTACGGACACTCGAACACTGAAGCTTTCTTT; CDR3aa: CASSYGHSNTEAFF
j_gene: TRBJ2-5; v_gene: TRBV10-3; d_gene: .; abundance: .; CDR3nt: TGTGCCATCAGTGAGGGCCAGCCAGAGACCCAGTACTTC; CDR3aa: CAISEGQPETQYF
j_gene: TRBJ1-4; v_gene: TRBV6-5; d_gene: TRBD1; abundance: .; CDR3nt: TGTGCCAGCAGTTTGACAGGGGATCATGAAAAACTGTTTTTT; CDR3aa: CASSLTGDHEKLFF
j_gene: TRBJ1-2; v_gene: TRBV28; d_gene: .; abundance: .; CDR3nt: TGTGCAAGCTGGGATTCGGGTCTAGCGAACTATGGCTACACCTTC; CDR3aa: CASWDSGLANYGYTF
j_gene: TRBJ2-7; v_gene: TRBV28; d_gene: .; abundance: .; CDR3nt: TGTGCCAGCACTGAGGGCGAGGCAGGTCGGAGGGAGCAGTACTTC; CDR3aa: CASTEGEAGRREQYF
j_gene: TRBJ2-2; v_gene: TRBV7-9; d_gene: TRBD1; abundance: .; CDR3nt: TGTGCCAGCAGCCTCAGGACAGGGGATACTAACACCGGGGAGCTGTTTTTT; CDR3aa: CASSLRTGDTNTGELFF
j_gene: TRBJ1-6; v_gene: TRBV7-9; d_gene: .; abundance: .; CDR3nt: TGTGCCAGCAGCTTAGATTTTCCACCCCTCCACTTT; CDR3aa: CASSLDFPPLHF
j_gene: TRBJ1-2; v_gene: TRBV11-2; d_gene: .; abundance: .; CDR3nt: TGTGCCAGCAGCTTGATCGAGTTGACGCATGTTCGAAACTATGGCTACACCTTC; CDR3aa: CASSLIELTHVRNYGYTF
j_gene: TRBJ1-3; v_gene: TRBV5-6; d_gene: .; abundance: .; CDR3nt: TGTGCCAGCAGCTTGGCCAGCCTCTCTGGAAACACCATATATTTT; CDR3aa: CASSLASLSGNTIYF